One and the same sample provided the 18 T cell receptor beta chains below, sequenced in a study of CD8 T cells in Susac syndrome. After extraction with the RNeasy kit, roughly 0.45 to 1 ug of the RNA was reverse transcribed using random hexamers. TCRdb re-analysed the immunoSEQ multiplex PCR reads in MiXCR, keeping a single row per CDR3 protein. The top ten clones hold less than 0.2% of a sample with 150,000 to 200,000 distinct CDR3 sequences, about 95% of them seen once. Sequencing was performed on CD8+ T cells from PBMCs. The receptors here all came from a human donor with multiple sclerosis.

The count of this clonotype is one. The chain uses TRBV28 and TRBJ2-1, with 10 bases lining up with TRBD2. V was pared by 10 bases and J by 4 bases, with 10 bases of the junction left unmatched. The CDR3 covers 15 residues. Germline CDR1 MDHEN, CDR2 SYDVKM. CDR3 protein: CATAPLAGIYNEQFF. CDR3 nucleotides: TGTGCCACCGCACCACTAGCGGGGATTTACAATGAGCAGTTCTTC.

V usage is TRBV27 and J usage is TRBJ2-3, with TRBD1 matching over 9 bases. With 6 bases clipped from V and 10 bases from J, the junction kept 8 bases outside the gene matches. From germline, CDR1 is MNHEY and CDR2 SMNVEV (reference sequence). CDR3 length: 13 amino acids. The CDR3: CASSTGGLGPQYF. The CDR3 bases are TGTGCCAGCAGCACAGGGGGCTTAGGGCCGCAGTATTTT.

The genes are TRBV30 and TRBJ1-1; D is unclear. Per the germline V gene, CDR1 is GTSNPN and CDR2 is SVGIG (reference sequence). The CDR3 runs to 13 residues. The V end lost 0 bases, the J end lost 0 bases, and 5 bases lay between the germline ends. This CDR3 is CAWSVGVNTEAFF. The CDR3 DNA follows: TGTGCCTGGAGTGTTGGGGTGAACACTGAAGCTTTCTTT.

The genes are TRBV7-9 and TRBJ2-3; 7 bases match TRBD2. The length of the CDR3 is 13 residues. Germline CDR1 reads SEHNR; CDR2 reads FQNEAQ (reference sequence). V lost 5 bases and J lost 7; bases outside the gene matches: 6. The chain's CDR3 is CASSAGLGNTQYF. The CDR3 DNA follows: TGTGCCAGCAGCGCAGGACTAGGGAATACGCAGTATTTT.

This rearrangement joins TRBV29-1 to TRBJ2-7; perhaps TRBD1 as D (6 bases). The V end was cut by 5 bases, the J end by 6 bases, with 14 bases between. The germline V gene has CDR1 SQVTM and CDR2 ANQGSEA. The CDR3 spans 12 residues. CDR3 bases: TGCAGCGTTTACGGGACACCATCCGAGCAGTACTTC. This sequence encodes CSVYGTPSEQYF.

The chain couples TRBV5-1 to TRBJ2-1; D unresolved. Trimming left V 4 bases short and J 8 bases short, with 16 bases between. This CDR3 has 14 residues. Germline V CDR1 and CDR2: SGHRS, YFSETQ. DNA for the CDR3: TGCGCCAGCAGCCTTAGATCACCAGTGGATGAGCAGTTCTTC. Amino acids: CASSLRSPVDEQFF.

This clonotype appeared a few times. The chain employs TRBV25-1 and TRBJ2-1; no clear D. Germline CDR1 and CDR2: MGHDK and SYGVNS. V was pared by 1 base and J by 8 bases, with 6 bases between. The CDR3 spans 12 residues. In DNA, the CDR3 is TGTGCCAGCAGTGAATCTCCGGATGAGCAGTTCTTC. This sequence encodes CASSESPDEQFF.

The V call is TRBV2, the J call TRBJ2-7, with 8 positions matching TRBD2. The CDR3 has 15 residues. CDR1 is SNHLY and CDR2 is FYNNEI in the germline V gene. The J segment lost 3 bases and the V segment lost 4 bases, leaving 8 bases of the junction unmatched. The CDR3 nucleotides read TGTGCCAGCAGTGCAGGGCTAGCGGGCCTCTACGAGCAGTACTTC. Encoded protein: CASSAGLAGLYEQYF.

This clonotype occurred once. The rearrangement joins TRBV20-1 to TRBJ2-5, with 9 bases matching TRBD1. CDR3 length equals 17 residues. The germline CDR1 and CDR2 sequences are DFQATT and SNEGSKA (reference sequence). The J segment lost 6 bases and the V segment lost 3 bases, leaving 17 bases of the junction unmatched. CDR3 sequence: CSASEASGTGILKTQYF. Here the CDR3 DNA reads TGCAGTGCTAGCGAAGCCTCCGGGACAGGGATTTTGAAGACCCAGTACTTC.

The V and J genes are TRBV15 and TRBJ1-5, with TRBD1 identical over 9 bases. J lost 2 bases, V lost 5 bases, and 10 bases had no gene match. Germline V gives CDR1 LNHNV, CDR2 YYDKDF (reference sequence). The CDR3 is made up of 17 amino acids. The CDR3 here is CATSRGTGNYGNQPQHF. CDR3 bases: TGTGCCACCAGCCGCGGGACAGGGAATTACGGCAATCAGCCCCAGCATTTT.

The chain carries TRBV12-3 or TRBV12-4 and TRBJ1-5; D gene unclear. The CDR3 has 12 residues. The V end lost 4 bases, the J end lost 6 bases, and 7 bases lay between the germline ends. The CDR3 DNA is TGTGCCAGCAGTTCATACTCTCAGCCCCAGCATTTT. Residues: CASSSYSQPQHF.

This clonotype was observed once. Here the CDR3 reads CSARPSDPSSYNEQFF. CDR3 coding DNA: TGCAGTGCTAGACCAAGCGATCCGAGCTCCTACAATGAGCAGTTCTTC. The chain employs TRBV20-1 and TRBJ2-1; unclear D gene. V was cut by 2 bases and J by 0 bases, with 14 bases left in between. The CDR3 is 16 amino acids. CDR1 DFQATT and CDR2 SNEGSKA come from the germline V gene (reference sequence).

The V and J genes are TRBV15 and TRBJ1-2; D gene unclear. The CDR3 loop spans 17 amino acids. The germline gives CDR1 LNHNV, CDR2 YYDKDF (reference sequence). The V gene lost 0 bases and the J gene lost 0 bases, with 14 bases spanning the gap. The CDR3 DNA follows: TGTGCCACCAGCAGAGATAGAACAGCTTCAGCTAACTATGGCTACACCTTC. Protein: CATSRDRTASANYGYTF.

This chain uses TRBV6-6 with TRBJ2-1; the D gene could be TRBD1 or TRBD2 (5 bases each). Germline CDR1 MNHNY, CDR2 SVGAGI (reference sequence). The CDR3 extends over 15 amino acids. Trimming took 1 base from V and 8 from J, leaving 15 bases between them. The CDR3 sequence: CASSYFPAGADEQFF. CDR3 DNA sequence: TGTGCCAGCAGTTACTTCCCGGCCGGGGCGGATGAGCAGTTCTTC.

The chain recombines TRBV29-1 with TRBJ2-2; TRBD1 matches at 10 bases. This CDR3 has 13 residues. J gave up 4 bases and V 4 bases, and 0 bases lay outside the gene matches. Germline lookup yields CDR1 SQVTM and CDR2 ANQGSEA. The CDR3 is CSVGDRGTGELFF. The CDR3 bases are TGCAGCGTTGGGGACAGGGGCACCGGGGAGCTGTTTTTT.

This chain links TRBV30 with TRBJ2-7; D is ambiguous. CDR1 and CDR2 from the germline V gene are GTSNPN and SVGIG (reference sequence). V lost 2 bases, J lost 7 bases, and 18 bases lay in between. The CDR3 is 14 amino acids. DNA for the CDR3: TGTGCCTGGAGTCCCTTGACACCTTATTTGGAGCAGTACTTC. Its protein is CAWSPLTPYLEQYF.

In this sample, this clonotype turned up once. The chain carries TRBV28 and TRBJ2-7; 10 nucleotides line up with TRBD2. V gave up 5 bases and J gave up 6 bases; unmatched junction bases: 10. There are 15 residues in the CDR3. Germline V gene lookup returns CDR1 MDHEN and CDR2 SYDVKM. The CDR3, as DNA: TGTGCCAGCAGTAGACCTAGCGGGAGTAACTGCGAGCAGTACTTC. It specifies CASSRPSGSNCEQYF.

This clonotype was recorded once. The chain carries TRBV3-1 and TRBJ2-1; D ambiguous. V lost 1 base to trimming and J lost 15 bases, with 16 bases between them. This CDR3 is 13 amino acids long. Germline CDR1 and CDR2: LGHDT and YNNKEL (reference sequence). CDR3 coding DNA: TGTGCCAGCAGCCAAGTCGACACCTGGATGAGGTTCTTC. Amino acids: CASSQVDTWMRFF.